One and the same sample provided the 8 T cell receptor beta chains below, sequenced in a study of blood T cell repertoires in COVID-19. Some clones are missing from TCRdb's copy, which holds only in-frame ones; the method was immunoSEQ multiplex PCR. This table holds 330,000 or so clones, approximately 86% found once. Sequenced: peripheral blood. The source of these receptors is a young man with COVID-19, enrolled during active disease.

The chain employs TRBV9 and TRBJ2-5, with a possible D match to TRBD2 (6 bases). From germline, CDR1 is SGDLS and CDR2 YYNGEE. V was cut by 3 bases and J by 4 bases, with 7 bases left in between. CDR3 size: 12 residues. The CDR3 DNA follows: TGTGCCAGCAGCGCGGAGGGAGAGACCCAGTACTTC. Protein: CASSAEGETQYF.

The V gene is TRBV2, the J gene TRBJ2-7; TRBD2 is a possible D gene (7 bases). CDR3 length: 14 residues. Trimming removed 8 bases at V and 4 bases at J, with 18 bases between. In germline, CDR1 is SNHLY, CDR2 FYNNEI. The DNA for the CDR3 is TGTGCCAGCCTCAGGGGCGGGAGTAAGTACGAGCAGTACTTC. Its protein product is CASLRGGSKYEQYF.

The chain couples TRBV21-1 to TRBJ1-1; the D call in the table, TRBD1, was not verified against the DNA. TRBV21-1 is a pseudogene. The CDR3 length is 16 residues. The CDR3 region has the DNA TGTGCCAGCAGCTCTCTTGGGCCGTCCGGGAACACTGAAGCTTTCTTT. It encodes CASSSLGPSGNTEAFF.

The rearrangement joins TRBV11-2 to TRBJ2-5, with 9 bases aligning to TRBD1. The CDR3 extends over 15 amino acids. V gave up 4 bases and J gave up 5 bases; unmatched junction bases: 8. Germline CDR1 and CDR2: SGHAT and FQNNGV. CDR3 protein: CASSSNRGRTETQYF. CDR3 in DNA: TGTGCCAGCAGCTCAAACAGGGGGCGCACGGAGACCCAGTACTTC.

This chain connects TRBV6-2 or TRBV6-3 to TRBJ2-4; 9 positions agree with TRBD2. Germline CDR1 and CDR2: MNHEY and SVGEGT. Trimming took 4 bases from V and 7 from J; bases not matched to a gene: 5. CDR3 length: 14 residues. CDR3 amino acids: CASSSAGGKNIQYF. For the CDR3, the DNA is TGTGCCAGCAGTTCGGCGGGAGGGAAGAACATTCAGTACTTC.

This clone was detected only a few times. The chain has TRBV28 and TRBJ2-1; 13 bases align to TRBD2. The CDR3 covers 16 residues. Losses at the gene ends were 4 bases for V and 5 bases for J; bases not matched to a gene: 5. Per germline, CDR1 MDHEN and CDR2 SYDVKM. The DNA for the CDR3 is TGTGCCAGCAGTTCCTCACTAGCGGGAGGGCACAATGAGCAGTTCTTC. It yields the protein CASSSSLAGGHNEQFF.

J is TRBJ2-3 and V is TRBV18, with D perhaps matching TRBD2 (6 bases). The CDR3 sequence is 16 residues long. Per the germline V gene, CDR1 is KGHSH and CDR2 is LQKENI. V lost 2 bases, J lost 6 bases, and 18 bases lay in between. The CDR3 nucleotides read TGTGCCAGCTCACCATTTGACGGGAGCCGGTGGGATACGCAGTATTTT. Encoded protein: CASSPFDGSRWDTQYF.

The chain uses TRBV4-2 and TRBJ1-4; 10 nucleotides line up with TRBD1. The CDR3 is 15 residues long. V shed 5 bases, J shed 5 bases, and the junction held 5 bases outside the gene matches. The germline V gene has CDR1 LGHNA and CDR2 YNFKEQ. CDR3 amino acids: CASSNPGQGNEKLFF. CDR3 DNA sequence: TGTGCCAGCAGCAACCCGGGACAGGGGAATGAAAAACTGTTTTTT.